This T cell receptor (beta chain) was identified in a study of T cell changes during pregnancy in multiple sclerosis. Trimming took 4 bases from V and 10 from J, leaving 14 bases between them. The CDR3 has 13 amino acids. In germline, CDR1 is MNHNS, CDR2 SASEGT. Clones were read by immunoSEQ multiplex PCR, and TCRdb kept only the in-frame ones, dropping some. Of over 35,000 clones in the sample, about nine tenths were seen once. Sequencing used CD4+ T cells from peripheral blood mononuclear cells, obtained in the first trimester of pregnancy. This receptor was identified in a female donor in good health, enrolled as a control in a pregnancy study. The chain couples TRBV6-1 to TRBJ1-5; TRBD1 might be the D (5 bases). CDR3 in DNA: TGTGCCAGCAGTGTACGGCCAGGGCCCCCCCAGCATTTT. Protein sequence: CASSVRPGPPQHF.